A single sample is the source of the 3 T cell receptor beta chains below, sequenced in a study of beta chain features in type 1 diabetes listed by TCRdb under 2018. For these receptors, no antigen is known. On the study overall, not on this receptor specifically: In all four CD4+ subsets, TCRB CDR3 length was moderately but significantly shorter in type 1 diabetes patients.

The receptor library was made with the immunoSEQ multiplex PCR assay. The High Capacity cDNA Reverse Transcription Kit was used to reverse transcribe all of the isolated RNA, meaning that expressed TCRB transcripts were what got sequenced. The table was pulled from immuneACCESS by TCRdb, which kept in-frame rearrangements only. Such tables lose some clones; where checked, under half of the loss comes from unresolved V genes, and the rest has no known cause. The sample includes around 300,000 clones, with approximately 15% observed a single time. The ten largest clonotypes hold around 0.015% of the sample. Sequencing input: naive CD4+ T cells from blood. What this sample's cell subset or site label stands for: true naive CD4+ T cells. The receptors derive from a man between 18 and 35 years old with type 1 diabetes.

V and J are TRBV5-4 and TRBJ1-2; perhaps TRBD1 as D (6 bases). V lost 3 bases, J lost 8 bases, and 14 bases lay in between. The germline V gene encodes CDR1 SGHNT and CDR2 YYREEE (reference sequence). CDR3 length: 13 residues. CDR3 protein: CASSSQGTGGYTF. CDR3 DNA: TGTGCCAGCAGCTCACAGGGTACGGGGGGCTACACCTTC. The entire variable domain, with the rest obtained from reference TRBV5-4 and TRBJ1-2, is as follows: ETGVTQSPTHLIKTRGQQVTLRCSSQSGHNTVSWYQQALGQGPQFIFQYYREEENGRGNFPPRFSGLQFPNYSSELNVNALELDDSALYLCASSSQGTGGYTFGSGTRLTVV.

Note on this clone: Other nucleotide sequences in the sample specify the same CDR3. The chain uses TRBV30 and TRBJ1-1; tentative D call: TRBD1 (5 bases). The V and J ends lost 3 bases and 8 bases respectively, with 7 bases between them. Per the germline V gene, CDR1 is GTSNPN and CDR2 is SVGIG (reference sequence). The length of the CDR3 is 10 residues. CDR3 nucleotide sequence: TGTGCCTGGAGCAGGACAGAAGCTTTCTTT. Amino acid sequence: CAWSRTEAFF.

This clone was counted a few times. This sequence joins TRBV7-9 and TRBJ2-3, with D possibly being TRBD2 (6 bases). V shed 5 bases and J shed 0 bases, with 15 bases lying between them. Germline CDR1 is SEHNR and CDR2 is FQNEAQ (reference sequence). The CDR3 is 16 residues long. The CDR3 spells CASSPFPRGSTDTQYF. The CDR3 bases are TGTGCCAGCAGCCCCTTCCCGCGGGGCAGCACAGATACGCAGTATTTT.